This is a list of T cell receptor beta chains from one sample in a study of cytomegalovirus exposure and HLA in healthy donors. Produced via immunoSEQ multiplex PCR; TCRdb's table is partial and in-frame only. The sample lists tens of thousands of clones, roughly 82% occurring once. Sequenced material: PBMCs. The receptor set was obtained from a man aged 18 to 30 in good health and CMV-seronegative. The CDR3 runs from the conserved cysteine through the conserved F or W. Each record gives: J gene, V gene, D gene, clone size, CDR3 protein, CDR3 DNA. A D gene is named only where the DNA matches it firmly. Rows give clone size only sometimes, using once, few, many, or a class for an expanded clone.

TRBJ2-1 TRBV5-1 TRBD2 . CASSSGLAGASSYNEQFF TGCGCCAGCAGCTCGGGACTAGCGGGGGCGAGCTCCTACAATGAGCAGTTCTTC
TRBJ2-2 TRBV9 . . CASRVSGSNTGELFF TGTGCCAGCAGAGTGTCCGGGTCGAACACCGGGGAGCTGTTTTTT
TRBJ2-7 TRBV10-3 . . CAISESGGTYEQYF TGTGCCATCAGTGAGTCCGGGGGTACCTACGAGCAGTACTTC
TRBJ1-1 TRBV16 TRBD1 . CASSQSLPGGTEAFF TGTGCCAGCAGCCAATCGCTTCCAGGGGGCACTGAAGCTTTCTTT
TRBJ2-1 TRBV5-1 TRBD2 . CASSLVSGSLPYNEQFF TGCGCCAGCAGCTTGGTTAGCGGGAGCCTTCCGTACAATGAGCAGTTCTTC
TRBJ1-1 TRBV7-8 . . CASSLMYRAGTEAFF TGTGCCAGCAGCTTAATGTACAGGGCGGGCACTGAAGCTTTCTTT
TRBJ1-2 TRBV5-4 . . CASSPDTRRRGYTF TGTGCCAGCAGCCCGGACACCCGACGACGTGGCTACACCTTC
TRBJ1-4 TRBV29-1 . few CSVGQGGEKLFF TGCAGCGTTGGGCAGGGTGGTGAAAAACTGTTTTTT
TRBJ2-3 TRBV28 TRBD1 . CATLGQVGTDTQYF TGTGCCACCCTCGGACAGGTTGGTACAGATACGCAGTATTTT
TRBJ1-5 TRBV5-1 . . CASSLRSDQPQHF TGCGCCAGCAGCTTGCGGTCCGATCAGCCCCAGCATTTT
TRBJ2-7 TRBV6-5 TRBD1 once CASRRNRDSSYEQYF TGTGCCAGCAGACGAAACCGGGACAGCTCCTACGAGCAGTACTTC
TRBJ1-4 TRBV6-5 TRBD1 . CASSLGQGYEKLFF TGTGCCAGCAGTCTGGGACAGGGGTACGAAAAACTGTTTTTT
TRBJ2-3 TRBV28 . . CASSLLADTQYF TGTGCCAGCAGTTTATTAGCGGATACGCAGTATTTT
TRBJ2-7 TRBV2 TRBD1 . CASSGPPRGRGVEQYF TGTGCCAGCAGCGGGCCCCCCAGGGGGCGCGGCGTCGAGCAGTACTTC
TRBJ2-7 TRBV19 TRBD1 . CASSGTGTTYEQYF TGTGCCAGTAGTGGGACAGGGACTACCTACGAGCAGTACTTC
TRBJ2-7 TRBV28 . . CASSGPGGLYEQYF TGTGCCAGCAGTGGGCCGGGGGGCCTTTACGAGCAGTACTTC
TRBJ2-7 TRBV15 . . CATSARTPSRIYEQYF TGTGCCACCAGCGCCCGGACTCCTAGTCGGATCTACGAGCAGTACTTC
TRBJ2-5 TRBV5-4 . . CASSQSRRGPVETQYF TGTGCCAGCAGCCAGAGTCGGCGGGGGCCGGTTGAGACCCAGTACTTC
TRBJ2-1 TRBV28 . . CASTSSGLTDEQFF TGTGCCAGCACCAGTTCGGGACTTACGGATGAGCAGTTCTTC
TRBJ1-3 TRBV7-9 . . CASSPRGNTIYF TGTGCCAGCAGCCCCCGGGGAAACACCATATATTTT
TRBJ2-4 TRBV29-1 TRBD2 . CSVTGTSARNIQYF TGCAGCGTAACCGGGACTAGCGCAAGAAACATTCAGTACTTC
TRBJ2-7 TRBV11-3 TRBD2 . CASSRTSGSYEQYF TGTGCCAGCAGCCGGACTAGCGGGTCCTACGAGCAGTACTTC
TRBJ2-3 TRBV18 TRBD2 . CASSLAGDADTQYF TGTGCCAGCTCACTAGCGGGGGACGCAGATACGCAGTATTTT
TRBJ1-1 TRBV12-5 . once CASGLVRKGVDSRNTEAFF TGTGCTAGTGGTTTGGTAAGAAAGGGGGTGGATAGTCGAAACACTGAAGCTTTCTTT
TRBJ2-7 TRBV28 TRBD1 . CASSLRQGAPEQYF TGTGCCAGCAGTTTGCGGCAGGGGGCCCCCGAGCAGTACTTC
TRBJ1-2 TRBV6-5 TRBD1 few CASSRTGNHYGYTF TGTGCCAGCAGTAGGACAGGGAATCACTATGGCTACACCTTC
TRBJ2-7 TRBV11-1 . . CASSLAAGREQYF TGTGCCAGCAGCTTAGCGGCGGGGCGCGAGCAGTACTTC
TRBJ1-1 TRBV18 . . CASSPGGQSTEAFF TGTGCCAGCTCACCAGGAGGACAGAGCACTGAAGCTTTCTTT
TRBJ2-1 TRBV19 . . CASSISGHDNEQFF TGTGCCAGTAGTATATCGGGACACGACAATGAGCAGTTCTTC
TRBJ1-1 TRBV5-1 . . CASSLTAALGAFF TGCGCCAGCAGCTTGACCGCGGCCCTAGGCGCTTTCTTT
TRBJ1-1 TRBV7-8 . . CASSLAGAEAFF TGTGCCAGCAGCTTAGCAGGGGCTGAAGCTTTCTTT
TRBJ1-2 TRBV6-5 . . CASSYSLQISYGYTF TGTGCCAGCAGTTACTCGCTACAGATTTCCTATGGCTACACCTTC
TRBJ1-2 TRBV6-6 . once CASSYSGTTYGYTF TGTGCCAGCAGTTACTCTGGGACAACTTATGGCTACACCTTC
TRBJ1-2 TRBV4-3 TRBD1 few CASSQATGVLGYTF TGCGCCAGCAGCCAAGCGACAGGGGTTTTGGGCTACACCTTC
TRBJ1-5 TRBV7-9 TRBD1 . CASSQDREDQPQHF TGTGCCAGCAGCCAGGACAGGGAGGATCAGCCCCAGCATTTT
TRBJ2-3 TRBV10-3 TRBD2 . CAIRGEADTQYF TGTGCCATACGGGGGGAGGCAGATACGCAGTATTTT
TRBJ2-7 TRBV5-5 TRBD1 . CASSVGTGALYEQYF TGTGCCAGCAGCGTTGGGACAGGGGCCCTCTACGAGCAGTACTTC